Listed below are T cell receptor beta chains from one sample, sequenced in a study of cytomegalovirus exposure and HLA in healthy donors. The repertoire was sequenced with immunoSEQ multiplex PCR; TCRdb's copy has only in-frame clones and lacks some. Of about 97,000 clones listed, 81% are singletons. The sequenced sample was PBMCs. The receptors here all came from a man aged 35-49 years in good health and CMV-seropositive. Both conserved end residues are part of each CDR3. A D gene is named only where the DNA matches it firmly. The size field is filled for only some rows; it gives once, few, many or a size class.

V gene: TRBV2; J gene: TRBJ2-2; D gene: TRBD1; clone size: -; CDR3 protein: CASREIGTGRRGSYTGELFF; CDR3 DNA: TGTGCCAGCAGAGAAATCGGGACAGGGCGCCGGGGGTCCTACACCGGGGAGCTGTTTTTT
V gene: TRBV5-1; J gene: TRBJ1-2; D gene: TRBD1; clone size: -; CDR3 protein: CASSLTGEHGYTF; CDR3 DNA: TGCGCCAGCAGCTTAACAGGGGAGCATGGCTACACCTTC
V gene: TRBV2; J gene: TRBJ1-1; D gene: -; clone size: -; CDR3 protein: CASSVMGAADTEAFF; CDR3 DNA: TGTGCCAGCAGTGTAATGGGGGCAGCGGACACTGAAGCTTTCTTT
V gene: TRBV27; J gene: TRBJ2-2; D gene: TRBD1; clone size: -; CDR3 protein: CASRRAGGANGELFF; CDR3 DNA: TGTGCCAGCAGAAGGGCAGGGGGCGCAAACGGGGAGCTGTTTTTT
V gene: TRBV5-1; J gene: TRBJ1-2; D gene: TRBD1; clone size: -; CDR3 protein: CASSYGQGKNGYTF; CDR3 DNA: TGCGCCAGCAGCTACGGACAGGGAAAGAATGGCTACACCTTC
V gene: TRBV19; J gene: TRBJ2-1; D gene: TRBD2; clone size: few; CDR3 protein: CASLETSGISNEQFF; CDR3 DNA: TGTGCCAGTCTTGAGACTAGCGGGATTTCGAATGAGCAGTTCTTC
V gene: TRBV28; J gene: TRBJ1-1; D gene: -; clone size: -; CDR3 protein: CASSTQVTEAFF; CDR3 DNA: TGTGCCAGCAGTACACAGGTTACTGAAGCTTTCTTT
V gene: TRBV18; J gene: TRBJ1-1; D gene: TRBD1; clone size: -; CDR3 protein: CASSPGQGSLTEAFF; CDR3 DNA: TGTGCCAGCTCACCCGGACAGGGAAGTCTTACTGAAGCTTTCTTT
V gene: TRBV2; J gene: TRBJ1-4; D gene: -; clone size: -; CDR3 protein: CASRGTGSEKLFF; CDR3 DNA: TGTGCCAGCAGGGGCACGGGGAGTGAAAAACTGTTTTTT
V gene: TRBV5-1; J gene: TRBJ1-2; D gene: -; clone size: -; CDR3 protein: CASSFEPSYGYTF; CDR3 DNA: TGCGCCAGCAGCTTCGAGCCAAGCTATGGCTACACCTTC
V gene: TRBV5-5; J gene: TRBJ2-3; D gene: -; clone size: -; CDR3 protein: CASSSRGKDTQYF; CDR3 DNA: TGTGCCAGCAGCTCCAGGGGAAAAGATACGCAGTATTTT
V gene: TRBV9; J gene: TRBJ1-6; D gene: -; clone size: -; CDR3 protein: CASSVNAGRNSPLHF; CDR3 DNA: TGTGCCAGCAGCGTCAATGCAGGCAGGAATTCACCCCTCCACTTT
V gene: TRBV9; J gene: TRBJ2-5; D gene: -; clone size: -; CDR3 protein: CASSSRQKQETQYF; CDR3 DNA: TGTGCCAGCAGCTCCCGACAGAAACAAGAGACCCAGTACTTC
V gene: TRBV5-1; J gene: TRBJ2-2; D gene: TRBD1; clone size: -; CDR3 protein: CASSLGQGKTGELFF; CDR3 DNA: TGCGCCAGCAGCTTGGGACAGGGGAAGACCGGGGAGCTGTTTTTT
V gene: TRBV30; J gene: TRBJ1-4; D gene: TRBD1; clone size: once; CDR3 protein: CAWSDGMGTVNEKLFF; CDR3 DNA: TGTGCCTGGAGTGATGGGATGGGGACAGTAAATGAAAAACTGTTTTTT
V gene: TRBV7-9; J gene: TRBJ2-1; D gene: TRBD2; clone size: -; CDR3 protein: CASSARTSGRANEQFF; CDR3 DNA: TGTGCCAGCAGCGCCCGGACTAGCGGGAGGGCCAATGAGCAGTTCTTC
V gene: TRBV6-5; J gene: TRBJ2-7; D gene: TRBD2; clone size: -; CDR3 protein: CACGERGGSSYEQYF; CDR3 DNA: TGTGCCTGCGGGGAGCGGGGGGGTAGCTCCTACGAGCAGTACTTC
V gene: TRBV29-1; J gene: TRBJ1-1; D gene: -; clone size: -; CDR3 protein: CSVGPGGHTEAFF; CDR3 DNA: TGCAGCGTTGGTCCGGGGGGCCACACTGAAGCTTTCTTT
V gene: TRBV10-3; J gene: TRBJ2-5; D gene: TRBD1; clone size: -; CDR3 protein: CAVGQAETQYF; CDR3 DNA: TGTGCCGTAGGACAGGCGGAGACCCAGTACTTC
V gene: TRBV5-1; J gene: TRBJ2-1; D gene: -; clone size: -; CDR3 protein: CASSLWRNNEQFF; CDR3 DNA: TGCGCCAGCAGCTTATGGCGGAACAATGAGCAGTTCTTC
V gene: TRBV6-5; J gene: TRBJ1-4; D gene: TRBD1; clone size: -; CDR3 protein: CASSYTSGQFNEKLFF; CDR3 DNA: TGTGCCAGCAGTTATACCTCGGGACAGTTTAATGAAAAACTGTTTTTT
V gene: TRBV2; J gene: TRBJ2-5; D gene: TRBD2; clone size: few; CDR3 protein: CASSGGAGETQYF; CDR3 DNA: TGTGCCAGCAGCGGGGGGGCGGGAGAGACCCAGTACTTC
V gene: TRBV5-6; J gene: TRBJ2-1; D gene: TRBD1; clone size: -; CDR3 protein: CASSLRDRGSNEQFF; CDR3 DNA: TGTGCCAGCAGCTTAAGGGACAGGGGGTCTAATGAGCAGTTCTTC
V gene: TRBV4-2; J gene: TRBJ2-7; D gene: TRBD2; clone size: few; CDR3 protein: CASSHGLAEDYEQYF; CDR3 DNA: TGTGCCAGCAGCCACGGACTAGCGGAGGATTACGAGCAGTACTTC
V gene: TRBV29-1; J gene: TRBJ2-3; D gene: TRBD1; clone size: few; CDR3 protein: CSTGDRVATDTQYF; CDR3 DNA: TGCAGCACCGGGGACAGGGTGGCGACAGATACGCAGTATTTT
V gene: TRBV6-5; J gene: TRBJ2-3; D gene: TRBD2; clone size: -; CDR3 protein: CASSPGLAADTQYF; CDR3 DNA: TGTGCCAGCAGTCCGGGACTAGCGGCAGATACGCAGTATTTT
V gene: TRBV5-1; J gene: TRBJ2-2; D gene: TRBD1; clone size: -; CDR3 protein: CASSLAVRGTGELFF; CDR3 DNA: TGCGCCAGCAGCTTGGCCGTCAGGGGGACCGGGGAGCTGTTTTTT
V gene: TRBV21-1; J gene: TRBJ2-2; D gene: -; clone size: -; CDR3 protein: CASSSPDREPWNTGELFF; CDR3 DNA: TGTGCCAGCAGCTCCCCGGACAGGGAACCTTGGAACACCGGGGAGCTGTTTTTT
V gene: TRBV7-9; J gene: TRBJ2-7; D gene: -; clone size: few; CDR3 protein: CSSPWGEF; CDR3 DNA: TGTTCCAGCCCCTGGGGGGAATTC
V gene: TRBV13; J gene: TRBJ1-2; D gene: TRBD1; clone size: -; CDR3 protein: CASSMGQGIYGYTF; CDR3 DNA: TGTGCCAGCAGCATGGGACAGGGAATCTATGGCTACACCTTC
V gene: TRBV2; J gene: TRBJ2-3; D gene: TRBD2; clone size: -; CDR3 protein: CASSGSGTPDTQYF; CDR3 DNA: TGTGCCAGCAGTGGAAGCGGGACCCCAGATACGCAGTATTTT
V gene: TRBV18; J gene: TRBJ1-1; D gene: TRBD1; clone size: -; CDR3 protein: CASSEDRGSFNTEAFF; CDR3 DNA: TGTGCCAGCTCAGAGGACAGGGGGTCCTTTAACACTGAAGCTTTCTTT
V gene: TRBV5-4; J gene: TRBJ2-7; D gene: -; clone size: -; CDR3 protein: CASSFGTSTYEQYF; CDR3 DNA: TGTGCCAGCAGCTTCGGGACTTCCACCTACGAGCAGTACTTC
V gene: TRBV27; J gene: TRBJ2-7; D gene: TRBD2; clone size: -; CDR3 protein: CASSFLGQAGIGYEQYF; CDR3 DNA: TGTGCCAGCAGTTTCTTAGGTCAAGCGGGAATAGGATACGAGCAGTACTTC
V gene: TRBV6-6; J gene: TRBJ2-5; D gene: TRBD2; clone size: few; CDR3 protein: CASNRAGGQETQYF; CDR3 DNA: TGTGCCAGCAACCGAGCGGGGGGGCAAGAGACCCAGTACTTC
V gene: TRBV7-9; J gene: TRBJ2-5; D gene: -; clone size: -; CDR3 protein: CASSSSPGSQETQYF; CDR3 DNA: TGTGCCAGCAGCTCCTCCCCCGGGAGCCAAGAGACCCAGTACTTC
V gene: TRBV6-6; J gene: TRBJ1-1; D gene: -; clone size: -; CDR3 protein: CASRVRQENTEAFF; CDR3 DNA: TGTGCCAGCAGGGTCCGACAAGAGAACACTGAAGCTTTCTTT
V gene: TRBV9; J gene: TRBJ2-5; D gene: -; clone size: once; CDR3 protein: CASSIAGQRGFQETQYF; CDR3 DNA: TGTGCCAGCAGCATCGCGGGCCAGAGAGGGTTCCAAGAGACCCAGTACTTC
V gene: TRBV4-1; J gene: TRBJ2-7; D gene: TRBD1; clone size: -; CDR3 protein: CASSRTGGIHEQYF; CDR3 DNA: TGCGCCAGCAGTAGGACAGGGGGAATACACGAGCAGTACTTC
V gene: TRBV6-4; J gene: TRBJ2-3; D gene: TRBD2; clone size: -; CDR3 protein: CASSGGLAGATDTQYF; CDR3 DNA: TGTGCCAGCAGTGGGGGACTAGCGGGGGCCACAGATACGCAGTATTTT
V gene: TRBV19; J gene: TRBJ1-1; D gene: -; clone size: -; CDR3 protein: CASSRFTDMNTEAFF; CDR3 DNA: TGTGCCAGTAGTCGTTTTACGGACATGAACACTGAAGCTTTCTTT
V gene: TRBV30; J gene: TRBJ1-3; D gene: -; clone size: -; CDR3 protein: CAWVLRGALGNTIYF; CDR3 DNA: TGTGCCTGGGTGCTACGGGGGGCACTCGGAAACACCATATATTTT
V gene: TRBV14; J gene: TRBJ1-3; D gene: -; clone size: -; CDR3 protein: CASSQNSGRNTIYF; CDR3 DNA: TGTGCCAGCAGCCAAAACTCTGGTAGAAACACCATATATTTT
V gene: TRBV27; J gene: TRBJ2-7; D gene: -; clone size: -; CDR3 protein: CASSSWDLNYEQYF; CDR3 DNA: TGTGCCAGCAGTTCGTGGGACTTAAACTACGAGCAGTACTTC
V gene: TRBV9; J gene: TRBJ2-1; D gene: -; clone size: -; CDR3 protein: CASSVFSGPGSNEQFF; CDR3 DNA: TGTGCCAGCAGCGTATTTAGCGGCCCAGGCTCCAATGAGCAGTTCTTC
V gene: TRBV6-5; J gene: TRBJ1-2; D gene: TRBD1; clone size: -; CDR3 protein: CASSYTGQIYGYTF; CDR3 DNA: TGTGCCAGCAGTTACACGGGACAGATCTATGGCTACACCTTC
V gene: TRBV7-9; J gene: TRBJ2-1; D gene: -; clone size: -; CDR3 protein: CASSFYRYGSYNEQFF; CDR3 DNA: TGTGCCAGCAGCTTTTACAGGTACGGATCCTACAATGAGCAGTTCTTC
V gene: TRBV6-5; J gene: TRBJ1-2; D gene: TRBD1; clone size: -; CDR3 protein: CASRRQGADYGYTF; CDR3 DNA: TGTGCCAGCAGGCGACAGGGTGCAGACTATGGCTACACCTTC
V gene: TRBV4-1; J gene: TRBJ2-3; D gene: -; clone size: few; CDR3 protein: CASSETGPDTQYF; CDR3 DNA: TGCGCCAGCAGCGAAACAGGGCCAGATACGCAGTATTTT
V gene: TRBV18; J gene: TRBJ2-7; D gene: TRBD2; clone size: -; CDR3 protein: CASSLDGGDSYEQYF; CDR3 DNA: TGTGCCAGCTCACTGGACGGGGGGGATTCCTACGAGCAGTACTTC
V gene: TRBV12-2; J gene: TRBJ2-6; D gene: -; clone size: -; CDR3 protein: CASRLGQLSGANGLTF; CDR3 DNA: TGTGCAAGTCGCTTAGGACAATTATCTGGGGCCAACGGCCTGACTTTC
V gene: TRBV7-2; J gene: TRBJ1-5; D gene: -; clone size: -; CDR3 protein: CASSQDRNQPQHF; CDR3 DNA: TGTGCCAGCAGCCAGGACAGAAATCAGCCCCAGCATTTT
V gene: TRBV7-2; J gene: TRBJ1-2; D gene: TRBD1; clone size: -; CDR3 protein: CASSQDRNYGYTF; CDR3 DNA: TGTGCCAGCAGCCAGGACAGGAACTATGGCTACACCTTC
V gene: TRBV28; J gene: TRBJ1-2; D gene: TRBD1; clone size: -; CDR3 protein: CASSPLRTGETF; CDR3 DNA: TGTGCCAGCAGCCCCCTCCGGACAGGGGAGACCTTC
V gene: TRBV15; J gene: TRBJ1-2; D gene: TRBD1; clone size: -; CDR3 protein: CATSSVRIDRVGYGYTF; CDR3 DNA: TGTGCCACCAGCAGCGTACGGATTGACAGGGTCGGCTATGGCTACACCTTC
V gene: TRBV18; J gene: TRBJ1-3; D gene: -; clone size: -; CDR3 protein: CASSPPSGYSGNTIYF; CDR3 DNA: TGTGCCAGCTCACCACCGTCGGGATACTCTGGAAACACCATATATTTT
V gene: TRBV6-1; J gene: TRBJ1-5; D gene: -; clone size: -; CDR3 protein: CASSEDFGVVQPQHF; CDR3 DNA: TGTGCCAGCAGTGAGGACTTCGGGGTTGTTCAGCCCCAGCATTTT
V gene: TRBV19; J gene: TRBJ1-2; D gene: TRBD1; clone size: -; CDR3 protein: CASSLRDRVFYGYTF; CDR3 DNA: TGTGCCAGTAGTTTGCGGGACAGGGTTTTCTATGGCTACACCTTC
V gene: TRBV4-1; J gene: TRBJ1-2; D gene: -; clone size: -; CDR3 protein: CASNPAGAHNYGYTF; CDR3 DNA: TGCGCCAGCAATCCGGCGGGGGCCCATAACTATGGCTACACCTTC